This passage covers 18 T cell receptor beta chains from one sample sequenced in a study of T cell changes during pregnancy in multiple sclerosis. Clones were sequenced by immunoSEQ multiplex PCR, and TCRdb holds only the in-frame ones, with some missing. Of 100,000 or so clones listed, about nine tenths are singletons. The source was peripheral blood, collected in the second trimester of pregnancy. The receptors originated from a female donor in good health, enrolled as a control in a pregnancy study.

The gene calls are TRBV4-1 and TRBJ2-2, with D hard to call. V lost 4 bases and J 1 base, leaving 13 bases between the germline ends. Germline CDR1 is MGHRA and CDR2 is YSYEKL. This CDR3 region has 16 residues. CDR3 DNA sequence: TGCGCCAGCAGCCGCGAACCTCCGGGGAACACCGGGGAGCTGTTTTTT. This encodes CASSREPPGNTGELFF.

In DNA form, the CDR3 reads TGTGCCAGCAGCTACTTTGACAGGGAAGCTTTCTTT. Translated: CASSYFDREAFF. V gene TRBV7-8 combines with J gene TRBJ1-1; TRBD1 might be the D (6 bases). V lost 4 bases and J lost 8, with 11 bases in between. This CDR3 comprises 12 residues. CDR1 and CDR2 from the germline V gene are SGHVS and FQNEAQ.

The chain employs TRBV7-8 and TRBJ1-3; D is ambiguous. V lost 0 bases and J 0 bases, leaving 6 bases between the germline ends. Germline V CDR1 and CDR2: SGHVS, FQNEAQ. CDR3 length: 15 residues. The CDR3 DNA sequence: TGTGCCAGCAGCTTAGCCGGGTTCTCTGGAAACACCATATATTTT. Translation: CASSLAGFSGNTIYF.

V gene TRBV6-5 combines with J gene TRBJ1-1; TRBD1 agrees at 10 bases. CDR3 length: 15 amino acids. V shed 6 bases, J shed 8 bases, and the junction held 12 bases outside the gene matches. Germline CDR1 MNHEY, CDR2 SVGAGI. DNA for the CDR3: TGTGCCAGCAGCAACCCGGGACAGGGGACCGGGGAAGCTTTCTTT. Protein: CASSNPGQGTGEAFF.

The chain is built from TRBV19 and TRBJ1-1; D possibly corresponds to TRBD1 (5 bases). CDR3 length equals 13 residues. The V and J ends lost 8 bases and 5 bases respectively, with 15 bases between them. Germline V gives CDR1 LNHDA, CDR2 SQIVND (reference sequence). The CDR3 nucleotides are TGTGCCAGTGTCCGTTCCCGGGGGACTGAAGCTTTCTTT. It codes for CASVRSRGTEAFF.

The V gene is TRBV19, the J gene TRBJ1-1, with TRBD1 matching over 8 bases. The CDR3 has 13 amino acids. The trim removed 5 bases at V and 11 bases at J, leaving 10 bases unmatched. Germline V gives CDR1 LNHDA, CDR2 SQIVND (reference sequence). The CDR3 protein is CASSPYNRGSAFF. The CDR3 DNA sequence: TGTGCCAGTAGTCCCTACAACAGGGGGTCGGCTTTCTTT. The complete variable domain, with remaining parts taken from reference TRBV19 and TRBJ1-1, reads DGGITQSPKYLFRKEGQNVTLSCEQNLNHDAMYWYRQDPGQGLRLIYYSQIVNDFQKGDIAEGYSVSREKKESFPLTVTSAQKNPTAFYLCASSPYNRGSAFFGQGTRLTVV.

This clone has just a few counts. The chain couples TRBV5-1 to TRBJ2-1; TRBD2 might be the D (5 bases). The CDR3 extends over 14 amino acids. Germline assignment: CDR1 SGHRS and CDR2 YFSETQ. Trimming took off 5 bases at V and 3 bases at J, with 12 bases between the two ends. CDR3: CASSSSGDYNEQFF. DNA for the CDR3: TGCGCCAGCAGTTCCTCCGGGGACTACAATGAGCAGTTCTTC.

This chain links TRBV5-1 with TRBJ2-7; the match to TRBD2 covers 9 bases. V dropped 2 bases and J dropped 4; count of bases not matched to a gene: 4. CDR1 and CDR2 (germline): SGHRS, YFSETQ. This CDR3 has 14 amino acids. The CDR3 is CASSFSSGDYEQYF. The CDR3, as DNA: TGCGCCAGCAGCTTTTCTAGCGGGGATTACGAGCAGTACTTC.

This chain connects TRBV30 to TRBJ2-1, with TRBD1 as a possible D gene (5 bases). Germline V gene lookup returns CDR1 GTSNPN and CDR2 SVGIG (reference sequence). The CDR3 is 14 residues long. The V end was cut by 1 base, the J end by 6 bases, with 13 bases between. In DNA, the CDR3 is TGTGCCTGGAGTGCCAGCTTTAGGGGCAATGAGCAGTTCTTC. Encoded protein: CAWSASFRGNEQFF.

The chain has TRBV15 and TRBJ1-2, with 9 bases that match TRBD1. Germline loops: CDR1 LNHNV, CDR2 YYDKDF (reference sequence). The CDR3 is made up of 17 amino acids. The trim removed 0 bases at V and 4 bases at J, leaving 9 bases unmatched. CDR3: CATSRDSGTGLGYGYTF. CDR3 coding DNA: TGTGCCACCAGCAGAGACTCCGGGACAGGGCTAGGCTATGGCTACACCTTC.

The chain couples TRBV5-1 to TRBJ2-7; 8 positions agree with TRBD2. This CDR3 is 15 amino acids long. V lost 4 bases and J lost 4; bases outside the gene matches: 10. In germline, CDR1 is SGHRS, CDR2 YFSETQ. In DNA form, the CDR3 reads TGCGCCAGCAGCACTCCGGCCTCGGGGGGGTACGAGCAGTACTTC. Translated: CASSTPASGGYEQYF.

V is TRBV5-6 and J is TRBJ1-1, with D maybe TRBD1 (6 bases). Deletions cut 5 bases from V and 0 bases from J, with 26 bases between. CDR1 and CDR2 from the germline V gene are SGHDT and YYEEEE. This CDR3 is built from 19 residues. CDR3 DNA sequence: TGTGCCAGCAGTACCTTTATGAGGACAGATAAACCCTTGAACACTGAAGCTTTCTTT. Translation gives CASSTFMRTDKPLNTEAFF.

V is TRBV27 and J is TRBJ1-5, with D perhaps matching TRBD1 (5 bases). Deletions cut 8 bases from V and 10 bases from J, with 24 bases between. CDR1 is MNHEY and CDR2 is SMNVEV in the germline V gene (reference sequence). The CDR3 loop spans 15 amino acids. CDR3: CASRKGGTEAPPQHF. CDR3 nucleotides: TGTGCCAGCCGGAAAGGAGGGACCGAGGCCCCCCCCCAGCATTTT.

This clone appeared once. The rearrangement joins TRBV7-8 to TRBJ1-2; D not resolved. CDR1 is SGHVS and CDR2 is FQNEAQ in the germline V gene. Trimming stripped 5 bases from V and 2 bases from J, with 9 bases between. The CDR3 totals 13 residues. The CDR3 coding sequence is TGTGCCAGCAGCCAAACATCCAACTATGGCTACACCTTC. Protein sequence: CASSQTSNYGYTF.

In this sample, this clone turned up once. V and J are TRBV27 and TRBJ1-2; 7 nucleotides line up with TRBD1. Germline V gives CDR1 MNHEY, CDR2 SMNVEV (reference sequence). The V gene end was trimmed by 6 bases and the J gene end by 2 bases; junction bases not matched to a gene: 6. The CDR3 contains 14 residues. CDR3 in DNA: TGTGCCAGCAGCCGGGACAGTATCAACTATGGCTACACCTTC. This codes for CASSRDSINYGYTF.

The CDR3 DNA reads as TGTGCCAGCATCCGCACAGGGGGCAGGGAGACCCAGTACTTC. Amino acids: CASIRTGGRETQYF. This sequence joins TRBV5-6 and TRBJ2-5; 9 nucleotides match TRBD1. Germline V CDR1 and CDR2: SGHDT, YYEEEE. The CDR3 consists of 14 residues. The V segment lost 6 bases and the J segment 5 bases; nucleotides outside the gene matches: 8.

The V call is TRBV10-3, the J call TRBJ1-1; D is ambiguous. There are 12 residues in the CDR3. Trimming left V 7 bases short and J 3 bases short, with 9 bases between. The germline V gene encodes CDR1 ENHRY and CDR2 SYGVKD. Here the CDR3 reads CAIKRADTEAFF. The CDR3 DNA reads TGTGCCATCAAGCGGGCTGACACTGAAGCTTTCTTT.

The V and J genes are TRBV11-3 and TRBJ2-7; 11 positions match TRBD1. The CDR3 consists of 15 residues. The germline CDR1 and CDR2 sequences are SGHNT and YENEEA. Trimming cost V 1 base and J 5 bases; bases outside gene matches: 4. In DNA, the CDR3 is TGTGCCAGCAGCTTAGGTGGGACAGGGGGAGACGAGCAGTACTTC. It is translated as CASSLGGTGGDEQYF.